The text below deals with one T cell receptor (beta chain). Its antigen is unknown. This sample was taken from a study of T-cell memory formation after mild COVID-19. Study-level results: The appearance of some responding clones in pre-infection memory suggested that cross-reactive memory joined.

TCRdb reprocessed the 5' RACE reads with MiXCR, giving one entry per CDR3 protein. The sample gives tens of thousands of distinct CDR3 sequences, approximately 15% of which show up once; approximately 40% is in the top ten. The CDR3 consists of 17 residues. CDR1 and CDR2 from the germline V gene are MNHEY and SVGEGT. V shed 2 bases, J shed 0 bases, and the junction held 7 bases outside the gene matches. This chain links TRBV6-2 or TRBV6-3 with TRBJ2-1, with 7 bases identical to TRBD2. The specimen sequenced was PBMCs or a T cell subset sorted from them (not recorded which). This clonotype was obtained from a man between 18 and 35 years old who had mild COVID-19 (a few samples of this study predate the infection). Cell type and time point are not known. The CDR3 protein is CASSYPGRGSSYNEQFF. In nucleotides, the CDR3 is TGTGCCAGCAGTTACCCAGGGAGGGGTAGCTCCTACAATGAGCAGTTCTTC.